This passage covers 10 T cell receptor beta chains from one sample sequenced in a study of blood T cell repertoires in COVID-19. Sequenced by immunoSEQ multiplex PCR; TCRdb stores in-frame clones only, minus some. This sample yields 200,000 to 250,000 clones, of which 87% are seen a single time; around 2.6% belongs to the top ten. The sequencing input was PBMCs or T cells enriched from blood (not recorded which). The receptors originated from a woman aged 25 to 45 with acute COVID-19.

The V call is TRBV6-5, the J call TRBJ2-7; 11 bases align to TRBD2. Germline CDR1 and CDR2: MNHEY and SVGAGI. The CDR3 length is 15 residues. The trim removed 5 bases at V and 2 bases at J, leaving 5 bases unmatched. The CDR3 sequence is CASSPNSGGAYEQYF. The CDR3 DNA sequence: TGTGCCAGCAGTCCAAATAGCGGGGGGGCCTACGAGCAGTACTTC.

The chain combines TRBV25-1 with TRBJ2-1; 9 bases agree with TRBD1. V shed 8 bases, J shed 0 bases, and the junction held 5 bases outside the gene matches. In germline, CDR1 is MGHDK, CDR2 SYGVNS. The CDR3 is made up of 15 amino acids. The CDR3 nucleotides read TGTGCCAGCGTAGGACAGGGGAGCTCCTACAATGAGCAGTTCTTC. Translating it yields CASVGQGSSYNEQFF.

The rearrangement joins TRBV5-1 to TRBJ2-7, with D perhaps TRBD1 (6 bases). The CDR3 is 13 amino acids. Trimming left V 0 bases short and J 6 bases short, with 10 bases between. Germline V gene sequence: CDR1 SGHRS, CDR2 YFSETQ. This CDR3 is CASSLDRVGEQYF. The CDR3, as DNA: TGCGCCAGCAGCTTGGACAGGGTGGGCGAGCAGTACTTC.

The V call is TRBV10-2, the J call TRBJ2-3; 7 bases map to TRBD2. This CDR3 is built from 16 residues. V lost 4 bases to trimming and J lost 0 bases; unmatched junction nucleotides: 7. Per the germline V gene, CDR1 is WSHSY and CDR2 is SAAADI. The CDR3 protein is CASSGERGSSTDTQYF. CDR3 coding DNA: TGCGCCAGCAGTGGGGAGCGGGGTTCTAGCACAGATACGCAGTATTTT.

The rearrangement uses TRBV5-4 and TRBJ1-1; D unresolved. Trimming took 3 bases from V and 3 from J, leaving 6 bases between them. The CDR3 is made up of 12 amino acids. Germline loops: CDR1 SGHNT, CDR2 YYREEE (reference sequence). CDR3 residues: CASSYSDTEAFF. In DNA form, the CDR3 reads TGTGCCAGCAGCTATTCGGACACTGAAGCTTTCTTT.

This clone was detected once. The chain joins TRBV9 to TRBJ1-1; a weak D match, TRBD1 (5 bases). Germline V gives CDR1 SGDLS, CDR2 YYNGEE. This CDR3 spans 15 amino acids. Trimming pared 5 bases from V and 0 bases from J, leaving 14 bases between. The CDR3 is CASSGGGGMNTEAFF. The CDR3, as DNA: TGTGCCAGCAGTGGCGGTGGGGGGATGAACACTGAAGCTTTCTTT.

The table lists this clone with a few counts. The sample has other DNA sequences that encode this CDR3 too. The rearrangement uses TRBV9 and TRBJ2-7; 7 nucleotides line up with TRBD2. V was clipped by 4 bases and J by 1 base; unmatched bases: 5. This CDR3 is built from 14 residues. The germline gives CDR1 SGDLS, CDR2 YYNGEE. CDR3 protein: CASSPSGGSYEQYF. CDR3 nucleotide sequence: TGTGCCAGCAGCCCTTCGGGGGGTTCCTACGAGCAGTACTTC.

The chain employs TRBV11-2 and TRBJ1-6; 10 nucleotides match TRBD1. Trimming at V came to 5 bases and at J to 4 bases, leaving 8 bases not matched to a gene. CDR1 and CDR2 from the germline V gene are SGHAT and FQNNGV. The CDR3 extends over 17 amino acids. CDR3 amino acids: CASSDRQGAFYNSPLHF. CDR3 nucleotides: TGTGCCAGCAGCGACAGACAGGGGGCGTTTTATAATTCACCCCTCCACTTT.

The rearrangement uses TRBV3-1 (or the pseudogene TRBV3-2) and TRBJ1-1; 7 bases fit TRBD1. J gave up 5 bases and V 5 bases, and 14 bases lay outside the gene matches. CDR1 is LGHDT and CDR2 is YNNKEL in the germline V gene (reference sequence). This CDR3 is 16 amino acids long. The CDR3 spells CASSSGGTTLGTEAFF. The CDR3 DNA is TGTGCCAGCAGCTCAGGGGGAACGACCTTGGGGACTGAAGCTTTCTTT.

The rearrangement uses TRBV5-6 and TRBJ2-7; TRBD1 agrees at 9 bases. The CDR3 has 13 residues. V was pared by 4 bases and J by 3 bases, with 2 bases of the junction left unmatched. CDR1 is SGHDT, CDR2 YYEEEE, per germline. For the CDR3, the DNA is TGTGCCAGCAGCATGGGACAGGGCTACGAGCAGTACTTC. This gives the protein CASSMGQGYEQYF.